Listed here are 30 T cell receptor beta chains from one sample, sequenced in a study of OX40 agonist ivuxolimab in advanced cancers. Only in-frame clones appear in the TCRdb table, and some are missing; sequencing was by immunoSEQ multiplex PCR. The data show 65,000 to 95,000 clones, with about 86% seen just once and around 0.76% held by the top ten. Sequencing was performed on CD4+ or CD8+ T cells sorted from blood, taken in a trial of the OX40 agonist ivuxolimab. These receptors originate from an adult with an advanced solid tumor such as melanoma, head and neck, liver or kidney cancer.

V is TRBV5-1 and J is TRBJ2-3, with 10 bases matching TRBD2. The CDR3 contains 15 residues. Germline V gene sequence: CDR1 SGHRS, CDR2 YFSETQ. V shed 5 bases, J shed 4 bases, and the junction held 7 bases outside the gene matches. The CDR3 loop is CASRDPTSGSDTQYF. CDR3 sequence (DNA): TGCGCCAGCAGGGACCCGACTAGCGGGTCAGATACGCAGTATTTT.

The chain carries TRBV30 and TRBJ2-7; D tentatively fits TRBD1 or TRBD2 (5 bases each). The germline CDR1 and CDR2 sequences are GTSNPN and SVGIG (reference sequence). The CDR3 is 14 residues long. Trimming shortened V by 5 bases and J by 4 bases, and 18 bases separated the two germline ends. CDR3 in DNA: TGTGCCTGGGGCCGGGACCGAGTATTGTACGAGCAGTACTTC. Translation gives CAWGRDRVLYEQYF.

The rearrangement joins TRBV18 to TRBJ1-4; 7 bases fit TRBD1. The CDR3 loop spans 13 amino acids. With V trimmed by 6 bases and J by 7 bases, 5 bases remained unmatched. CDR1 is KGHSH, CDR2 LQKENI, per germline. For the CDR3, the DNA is TGTGCCAGCTCGCCGGACAGGCTTGAAAAACTGTTTTTT. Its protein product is CASSPDRLEKLFF.

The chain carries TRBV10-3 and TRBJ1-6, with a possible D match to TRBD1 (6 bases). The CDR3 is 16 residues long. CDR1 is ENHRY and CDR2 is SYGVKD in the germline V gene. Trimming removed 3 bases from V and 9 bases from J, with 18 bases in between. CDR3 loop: CAISDGEGGAFSPLHF. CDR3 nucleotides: TGTGCCATCAGTGACGGTGAGGGGGGCGCGTTTTCACCCCTCCACTTT.

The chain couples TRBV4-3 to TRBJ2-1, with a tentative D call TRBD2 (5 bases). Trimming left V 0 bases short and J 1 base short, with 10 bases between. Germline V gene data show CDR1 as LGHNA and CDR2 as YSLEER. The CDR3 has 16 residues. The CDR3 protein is CASSQEWRGSYNEQFF. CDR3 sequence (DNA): TGCGCCAGCAGCCAAGAGTGGCGAGGGTCCTACAATGAGCAGTTCTTC.

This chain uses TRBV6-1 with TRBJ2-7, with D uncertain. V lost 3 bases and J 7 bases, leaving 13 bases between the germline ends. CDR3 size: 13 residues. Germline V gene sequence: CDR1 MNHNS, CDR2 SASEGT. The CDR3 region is CASSDPRIGEQYF. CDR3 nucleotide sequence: TGTGCCAGCAGTGACCCGCGGATCGGGGAGCAGTACTTC.

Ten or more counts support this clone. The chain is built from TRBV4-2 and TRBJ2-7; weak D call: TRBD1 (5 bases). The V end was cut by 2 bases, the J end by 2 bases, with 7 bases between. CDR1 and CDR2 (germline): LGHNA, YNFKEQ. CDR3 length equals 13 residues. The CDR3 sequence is CASSQNRPYEQYF. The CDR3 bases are TGTGCCAGCAGCCAAAACAGGCCCTACGAGCAGTACTTC.

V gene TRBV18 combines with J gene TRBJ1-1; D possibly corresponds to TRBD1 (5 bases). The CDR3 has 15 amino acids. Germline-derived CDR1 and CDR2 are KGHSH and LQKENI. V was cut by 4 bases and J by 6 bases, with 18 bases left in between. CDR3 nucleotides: TGTGCCAGCTCACTAAGGGGCAGGGAGGACGCTGAAGCTTTCTTT. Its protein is CASSLRGREDAEAFF.

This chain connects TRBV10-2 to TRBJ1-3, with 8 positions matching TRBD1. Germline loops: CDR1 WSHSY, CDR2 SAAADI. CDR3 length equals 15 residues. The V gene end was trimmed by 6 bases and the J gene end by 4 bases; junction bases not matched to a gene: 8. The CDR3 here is CASRPPQGVGNTIYF. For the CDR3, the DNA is TGCGCCAGCAGACCCCCACAGGGGGTGGGAAACACCATATATTTT.

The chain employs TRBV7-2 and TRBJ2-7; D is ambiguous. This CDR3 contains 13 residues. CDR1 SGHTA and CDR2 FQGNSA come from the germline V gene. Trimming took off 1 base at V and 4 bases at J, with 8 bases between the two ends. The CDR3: CASSLVETYEQYF. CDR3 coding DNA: TGTGCCAGCAGCTTAGTGGAGACTTACGAGCAGTACTTC.

The CDR3 loop is CASGLGQVGGQETQYF. For the CDR3, the DNA is TGTGCTAGTGGTTTGGGCCAGGTGGGGGGCCAAGAGACCCAGTACTTC. This chain connects TRBV12-5 to TRBJ2-5, with TRBD2 as a possible D gene (6 bases). CDR3 length equals 16 residues. Germline assignment: CDR1 LGHNT and CDR2 FRNRAP. V lost 1 base to trimming and J lost 1 base, with 13 bases between them.

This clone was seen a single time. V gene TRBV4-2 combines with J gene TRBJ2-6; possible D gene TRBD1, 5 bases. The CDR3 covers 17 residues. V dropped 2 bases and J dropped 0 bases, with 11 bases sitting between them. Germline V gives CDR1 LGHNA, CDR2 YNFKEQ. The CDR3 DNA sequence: TGTGCCAGCAGCCAACCTATCCAGGGCTCTGGGGCCAACGTCCTGACTTTC. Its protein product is CASSQPIQGSGANVLTF.

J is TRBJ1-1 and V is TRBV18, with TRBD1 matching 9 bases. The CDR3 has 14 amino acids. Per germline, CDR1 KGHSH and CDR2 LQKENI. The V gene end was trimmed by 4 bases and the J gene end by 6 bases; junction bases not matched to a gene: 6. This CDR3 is CASSQTTGGPEAFF. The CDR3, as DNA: TGTGCCAGCTCACAAACTACAGGGGGCCCTGAAGCTTTCTTT. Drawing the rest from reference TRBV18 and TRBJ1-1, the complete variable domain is NAGVMQNPRHLVRRRGQEARLRCSPMKGHSHVYWYRQLPEEGLKFMVYLQKENIIDESGMPKERFSAEFPKEGPSILRIQQVVRGDSAAYFCASSQTTGGPEAFFGQGTRLTVV.

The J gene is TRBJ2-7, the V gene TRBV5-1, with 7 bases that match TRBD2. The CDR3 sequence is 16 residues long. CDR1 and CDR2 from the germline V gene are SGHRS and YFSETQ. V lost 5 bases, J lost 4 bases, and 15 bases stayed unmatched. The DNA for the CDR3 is TGCGCCAGCAGTTTCCCAGCCAGCGGGGCTACGTACGAGCAGTACTTC. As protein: CASSFPASGATYEQYF.

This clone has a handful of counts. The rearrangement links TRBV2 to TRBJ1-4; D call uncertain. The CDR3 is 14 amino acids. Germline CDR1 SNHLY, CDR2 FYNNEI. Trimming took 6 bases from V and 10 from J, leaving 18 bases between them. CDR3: CASSTLPTSGKLFF. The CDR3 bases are TGTGCCAGCAGCACACTCCCGACTTCTGGAAAACTGTTTTTT.

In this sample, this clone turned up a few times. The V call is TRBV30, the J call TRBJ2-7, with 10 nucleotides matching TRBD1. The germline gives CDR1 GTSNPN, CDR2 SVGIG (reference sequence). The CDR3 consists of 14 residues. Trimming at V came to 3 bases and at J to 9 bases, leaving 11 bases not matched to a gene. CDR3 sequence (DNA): TGTGCCTGGAGGGGACAGGGGTCGTTACGAGGGCAGTACTTC. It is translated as CAWRGQGSLRGQYF.

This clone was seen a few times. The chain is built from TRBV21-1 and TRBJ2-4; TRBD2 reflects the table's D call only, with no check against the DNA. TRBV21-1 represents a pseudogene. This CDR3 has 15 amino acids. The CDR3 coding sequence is TGTGCCAGCAGCAATTGGCCCGAGGCGAAAAACATTCAGTACTTC. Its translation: CASSNWPEAKNIQYF.

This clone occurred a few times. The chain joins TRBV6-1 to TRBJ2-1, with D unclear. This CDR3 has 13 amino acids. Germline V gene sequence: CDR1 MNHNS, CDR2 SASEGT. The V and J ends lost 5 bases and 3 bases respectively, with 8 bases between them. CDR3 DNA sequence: TGTGCCAGCAGTTATGCCAGCTACAATGAGCAGTTCTTC. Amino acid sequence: CASSYASYNEQFF.

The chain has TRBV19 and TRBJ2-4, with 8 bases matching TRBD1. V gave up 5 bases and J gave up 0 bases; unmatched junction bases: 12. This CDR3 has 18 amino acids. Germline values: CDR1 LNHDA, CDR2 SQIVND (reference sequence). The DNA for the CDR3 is TGTGCCAGTAGTTCTCAGGGGGCTCATAGACTAGCCAAAAACATTCAGTACTTC. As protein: CASSSQGAHRLAKNIQYF.

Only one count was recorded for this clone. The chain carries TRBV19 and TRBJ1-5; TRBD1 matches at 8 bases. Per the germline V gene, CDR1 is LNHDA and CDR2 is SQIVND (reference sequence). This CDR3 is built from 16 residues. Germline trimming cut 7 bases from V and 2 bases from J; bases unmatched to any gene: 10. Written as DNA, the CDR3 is TGTGCCAGTAATGATCAGGGGGCGCGTCGCAATCAGCCCCAGCATTTT. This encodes CASNDQGARRNQPQHF.

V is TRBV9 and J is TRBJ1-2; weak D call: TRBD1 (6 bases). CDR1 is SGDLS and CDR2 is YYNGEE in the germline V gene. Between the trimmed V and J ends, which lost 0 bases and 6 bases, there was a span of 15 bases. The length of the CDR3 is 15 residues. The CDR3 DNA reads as TGTGCCAGCAGCGTAGATACCCAGGGGTCTCATGGCTACACCTTC. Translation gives CASSVDTQGSHGYTF.

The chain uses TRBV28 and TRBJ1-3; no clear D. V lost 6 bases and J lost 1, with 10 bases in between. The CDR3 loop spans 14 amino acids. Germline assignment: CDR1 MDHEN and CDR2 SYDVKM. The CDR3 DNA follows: TGTGCCAGCAGCGACCTTGGGTCTGGAAACACCATATATTTT. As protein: CASSDLGSGNTIYF.

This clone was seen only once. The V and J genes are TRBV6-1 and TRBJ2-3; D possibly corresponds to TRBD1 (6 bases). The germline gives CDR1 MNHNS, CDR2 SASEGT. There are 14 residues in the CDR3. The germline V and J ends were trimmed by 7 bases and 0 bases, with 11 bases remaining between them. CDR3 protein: CASTQGLSTDTQYF. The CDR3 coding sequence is TGTGCCAGCACACAGGGATTGAGCACAGATACGCAGTATTTT.

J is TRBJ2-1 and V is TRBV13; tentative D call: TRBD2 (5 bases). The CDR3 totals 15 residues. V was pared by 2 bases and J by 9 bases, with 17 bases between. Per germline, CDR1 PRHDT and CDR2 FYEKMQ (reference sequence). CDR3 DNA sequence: TGTGCCAGCAGCTTAAGGGCGGCGGCGGGCAGTGAGCAGTTCTTC. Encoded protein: CASSLRAAAGSEQFF.

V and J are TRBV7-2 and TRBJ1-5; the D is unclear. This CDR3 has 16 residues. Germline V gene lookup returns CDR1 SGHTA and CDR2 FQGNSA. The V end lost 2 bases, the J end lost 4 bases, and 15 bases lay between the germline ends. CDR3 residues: CASSLSSGQTNQPQHF. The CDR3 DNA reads TGTGCCAGCAGCTTAAGTTCCGGGCAGACTAATCAGCCCCAGCATTTT. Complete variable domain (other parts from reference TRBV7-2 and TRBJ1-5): GAGVSQSPSNKVTEKGKDVELRCDPISGHTALYWYRQSLGQGLEFLIYFQGNSAPDKSGLPSDRFSAERTGGSVSTLTIQRTQQEDSAVYLCASSLSSGQTNQPQHFGDGTRLSIL.

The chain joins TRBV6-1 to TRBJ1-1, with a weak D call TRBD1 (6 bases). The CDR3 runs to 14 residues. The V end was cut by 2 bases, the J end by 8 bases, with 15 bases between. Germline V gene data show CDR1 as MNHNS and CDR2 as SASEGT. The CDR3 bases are TGTGCCAGCAGTGAAACACGGACAGCCTGGGAAGCTTTCTTT. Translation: CASSETRTAWEAFF.

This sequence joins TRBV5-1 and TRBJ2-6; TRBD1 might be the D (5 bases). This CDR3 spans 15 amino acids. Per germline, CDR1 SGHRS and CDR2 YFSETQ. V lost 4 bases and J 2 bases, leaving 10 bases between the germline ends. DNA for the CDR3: TGCGCCAGCAGCGGGGCCGGCGCTGGGGCCAACGTCCTGACTTTC. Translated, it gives CASSGAGAGANVLTF.

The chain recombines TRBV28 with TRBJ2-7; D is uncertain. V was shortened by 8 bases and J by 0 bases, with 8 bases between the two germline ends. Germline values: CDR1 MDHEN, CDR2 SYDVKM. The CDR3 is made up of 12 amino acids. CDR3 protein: CASQDSSYEQYF. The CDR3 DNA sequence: TGTGCCAGCCAGGATAGCTCCTACGAGCAGTACTTC.

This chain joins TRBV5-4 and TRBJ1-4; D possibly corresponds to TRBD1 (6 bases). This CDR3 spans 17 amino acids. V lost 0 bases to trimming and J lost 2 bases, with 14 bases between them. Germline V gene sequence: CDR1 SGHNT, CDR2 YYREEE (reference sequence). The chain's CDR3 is CASSLDLGAGTNEKLFF. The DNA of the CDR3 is TGTGCCAGCAGCTTGGATCTGGGGGCGGGGACTAATGAAAAACTGTTTTTT.

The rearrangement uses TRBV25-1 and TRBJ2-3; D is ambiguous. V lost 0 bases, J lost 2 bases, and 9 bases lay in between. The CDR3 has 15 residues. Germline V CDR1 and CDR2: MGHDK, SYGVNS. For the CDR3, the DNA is TGTGCCAGCAGTGAATATTCGGCAGCCACAGATACGCAGTATTTT. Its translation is CASSEYSAATDTQYF.